A selection of T cell receptor beta chains follows, all from one sample in a study of T cells after yellow fever vaccination. TCRdb reprocessed the 5' RACE reads via MiXCR and lists one record per CDR3 protein. Of some 390,000 distinct CDR3 sequences listed, 6.2% are singletons. Specimen: PBMCs, collected 5 days after the yellow fever booster vaccination. These TCRs come from a man between 25 and 39 years old who received the YFV17D yellow fever vaccine. Both conserved end residues are part of each CDR3. The order of the fields is J gene, D gene, clone size, V gene, CDR3 DNA, CDR3 protein. D genes are given only for firm matches. Only some rows state a clone size, as once, few, many or a class for expanded clones.

>TRBJ2-5|TRBD2|few|TRBV5-1
TGCGCCAGCAGCACGGGACTAGCGGGAACACAAGAGACCCAGTACTTC
CASSTGLAGTQETQYF
>TRBJ1-1|.|.|TRBV5-1
TGCGCCAGCAGCCTCCGAGGCAAAGCTTTCTTT
CASSLRGKAFF
>TRBJ2-7|.|few|TRBV21-1
TGTGCCAGCAGCAAAGGAAGGGGAGGGTCTGGGTCCTACGAGCAGTACTTC
CASSKGRGGSGSYEQYF
>TRBJ2-5|.|.|TRBV20-1
TGCAGTGCCTCGAACAGGGTGGAGACCCAGTACTTC
CSASNRVETQYF
>TRBJ2-2|.|.|TRBV7-8
TGTGCCAGCAGAACTCCGGCCCTGGGAACCGGGGAGCTGTTTTTT
CASRTPALGTGELFF
>TRBJ2-1|.|few|TRBV6-2/TRBV6-3
TGTGCCAGCAGAGTCCACGTACTATCCTACAATGAGCAGTTCTTC
CASRVHVLSYNEQFF
>TRBJ2-3|.|few|TRBV20-1
TGCAGTGCTAGCCGCGGGGGCAGCGCAGATACGCAGTATTTT
CSASRGGSADTQYF
>TRBJ2-2|.|many|TRBV18
TGTGCCAGCTCACCACGAGGGCGGAACACCGGGGAGCTGTTTTTT
CASSPRGRNTGELFF
>TRBJ2-1|TRBD2|.|TRBV10-3
TGTGCCATCGGCGGGAGGTACAATGAGCAGTTCTTC
CAIGGRYNEQFF
>TRBJ2-1|.|few|TRBV20-1
TGCAGTGCTAGAGATCCCTGGGCAGGGGGGCCCCATCATTCTAATGAGCAGTTCTTC
CSARDPWAGGPHHSNEQFF
>TRBJ2-7|.|.|TRBV18
TGTGCCAGCTCACCTATGGGAAACGAGCAGTACTTC
CASSPMGNEQYF
>TRBJ1-1|.|many|TRBV19
TGTGCCAGTACGCCGGGGTTTACTGAAGCTTTCTTT
CASTPGFTEAFF
>TRBJ1-5|TRBD1|many|TRBV20-1
TGCAGTGCTAGAGATAAGGACAGGGGAGGTCAGCCCCAGCATTTT
CSARDKDRGGQPQHF
>TRBJ1-1|.|many|TRBV18
TGTGCCAGCTCACTAAGTGTGGACACTGAAGCTTTCTTT
CASSLSVDTEAFF
>TRBJ2-1|.|few|TRBV6-2/TRBV6-3
TGTGCCAGCAGTTGGGATCCCCAGGGGGGCAATGAGCAGTTCTTC
CASSWDPQGGNEQFF
>TRBJ2-3|.|.|TRBV7-2
TGTGCCAGCAGCTTAATCCAGGGAGTCGCAGATACGCAGTATTTT
CASSLIQGVADTQYF
>TRBJ2-4|.|.|TRBV5-1
TGCGCCAGCAGCTTGGTTTCAGACTCCTACTTAATTAACATTCAGTACTTC
CASSLVSDSYLINIQYF
>TRBJ1-1|.|.|TRBV6-2/TRBV6-3
TGTGCCAGCAGGGGGGCTCTGAACACTGAAGCTTTCTTT
CASRGALNTEAFF
>TRBJ2-5|.|many|TRBV7-9
TGTGCCAGCAGCTTAGGCCGCTTAGCGGAGCAAGAGACCCAGTACTTC
CASSLGRLAEQETQYF
>TRBJ1-2|.|many|TRBV20-1
TGCAGTGCTAGAGTAGCCAGGGGAGTATCAGAATATGGCTACACCTTC
CSARVARGVSEYGYTF
>TRBJ2-2|.|many|TRBV19
TGTGCCAGTAGTAGCAGGGGGGAGCTGTTTTTT
CASSSRGELFF
>TRBJ2-3|.|.|TRBV9
TGTGCCAGCAGCGTAGGGGCATTCGAAGCAGATACGCAGTATTTT
CASSVGAFEADTQYF
>TRBJ2-7|TRBD2|.|TRBV29-1
TGCAGCGTTGAGTTTTGGCCAGTACTAGCGGGGCCTTCCTACGAGCAGTACTTC
CSVEFWPVLAGPSYEQYF
>TRBJ1-2|.|many|TRBV29-1
TGCAGCGTCGTCGTCCCGGGGAGGGACTATGGCTACACCTTC
CSVVVPGRDYGYTF
>TRBJ1-5|.|.|TRBV20-1
TGCAGTGCTAGAGTGCCGAGCAATCAGCCCCAGCATTTT
CSARVPSNQPQHF
>TRBJ1-1|.|.|TRBV5-5
TGTGCCAGCAGCCCACTTGTTCTGAACACTGAAGCTTTCTTT
CASSPLVLNTEAFF
>TRBJ2-3|TRBD2|many|TRBV12-3/TRBV12-4
TGTGCCAGCAGCCCGGGACTACATCACACAGATACGCAGTATTTT
CASSPGLHHTDTQYF
>TRBJ1-1|.|.|TRBV7-9
TGTGCCAGCAGCTTAGATCCGGGGGCCCGCACTGAAGCTTTCTTT
CASSLDPGARTEAFF
>TRBJ1-3|TRBD1|few|TRBV12-3/TRBV12-4
TGTGCCAGTCGGACAGGGACCGGAAACACCATATATTTT
CASRTGTGNTIYF
>TRBJ2-7|TRBD2|few|TRBV12-3/TRBV12-4
TGTGCCAGCACTCTGGGCGGGGGGTCCTACGAGCAGTACTTC
CASTLGGGSYEQYF
>TRBJ2-3|.|.|TRBV29-1
TGCAGCGTTGAAAGCGTACGGGATACGCAGTATTTT
CSVESVRDTQYF
>TRBJ2-5|TRBD2|.|TRBV27
TGTGCCAGCAGTTCCCAGGGGATGTCAACTAGCGGGAGGGCCGGCGAGACCCAGTACTTC
CASSSQGMSTSGRAGETQYF
>TRBJ2-1|.|.|TRBV7-2
TGTGCCAGCAGCTTAGTATTGACTGAGCAGTTCTTC
CASSLVLTEQFF
>TRBJ1-4|TRBD1|.|TRBV19
TGTGCCAGTAGTATCGACAGGGACGAAAAACTGTTTTTT
CASSIDRDEKLFF
>TRBJ2-1|.|.|TRBV29-1
TGCAGCGTCGGTGGGGGGGCGCTTAGTGAGCAGTTCTTC
CSVGGGALSEQFF